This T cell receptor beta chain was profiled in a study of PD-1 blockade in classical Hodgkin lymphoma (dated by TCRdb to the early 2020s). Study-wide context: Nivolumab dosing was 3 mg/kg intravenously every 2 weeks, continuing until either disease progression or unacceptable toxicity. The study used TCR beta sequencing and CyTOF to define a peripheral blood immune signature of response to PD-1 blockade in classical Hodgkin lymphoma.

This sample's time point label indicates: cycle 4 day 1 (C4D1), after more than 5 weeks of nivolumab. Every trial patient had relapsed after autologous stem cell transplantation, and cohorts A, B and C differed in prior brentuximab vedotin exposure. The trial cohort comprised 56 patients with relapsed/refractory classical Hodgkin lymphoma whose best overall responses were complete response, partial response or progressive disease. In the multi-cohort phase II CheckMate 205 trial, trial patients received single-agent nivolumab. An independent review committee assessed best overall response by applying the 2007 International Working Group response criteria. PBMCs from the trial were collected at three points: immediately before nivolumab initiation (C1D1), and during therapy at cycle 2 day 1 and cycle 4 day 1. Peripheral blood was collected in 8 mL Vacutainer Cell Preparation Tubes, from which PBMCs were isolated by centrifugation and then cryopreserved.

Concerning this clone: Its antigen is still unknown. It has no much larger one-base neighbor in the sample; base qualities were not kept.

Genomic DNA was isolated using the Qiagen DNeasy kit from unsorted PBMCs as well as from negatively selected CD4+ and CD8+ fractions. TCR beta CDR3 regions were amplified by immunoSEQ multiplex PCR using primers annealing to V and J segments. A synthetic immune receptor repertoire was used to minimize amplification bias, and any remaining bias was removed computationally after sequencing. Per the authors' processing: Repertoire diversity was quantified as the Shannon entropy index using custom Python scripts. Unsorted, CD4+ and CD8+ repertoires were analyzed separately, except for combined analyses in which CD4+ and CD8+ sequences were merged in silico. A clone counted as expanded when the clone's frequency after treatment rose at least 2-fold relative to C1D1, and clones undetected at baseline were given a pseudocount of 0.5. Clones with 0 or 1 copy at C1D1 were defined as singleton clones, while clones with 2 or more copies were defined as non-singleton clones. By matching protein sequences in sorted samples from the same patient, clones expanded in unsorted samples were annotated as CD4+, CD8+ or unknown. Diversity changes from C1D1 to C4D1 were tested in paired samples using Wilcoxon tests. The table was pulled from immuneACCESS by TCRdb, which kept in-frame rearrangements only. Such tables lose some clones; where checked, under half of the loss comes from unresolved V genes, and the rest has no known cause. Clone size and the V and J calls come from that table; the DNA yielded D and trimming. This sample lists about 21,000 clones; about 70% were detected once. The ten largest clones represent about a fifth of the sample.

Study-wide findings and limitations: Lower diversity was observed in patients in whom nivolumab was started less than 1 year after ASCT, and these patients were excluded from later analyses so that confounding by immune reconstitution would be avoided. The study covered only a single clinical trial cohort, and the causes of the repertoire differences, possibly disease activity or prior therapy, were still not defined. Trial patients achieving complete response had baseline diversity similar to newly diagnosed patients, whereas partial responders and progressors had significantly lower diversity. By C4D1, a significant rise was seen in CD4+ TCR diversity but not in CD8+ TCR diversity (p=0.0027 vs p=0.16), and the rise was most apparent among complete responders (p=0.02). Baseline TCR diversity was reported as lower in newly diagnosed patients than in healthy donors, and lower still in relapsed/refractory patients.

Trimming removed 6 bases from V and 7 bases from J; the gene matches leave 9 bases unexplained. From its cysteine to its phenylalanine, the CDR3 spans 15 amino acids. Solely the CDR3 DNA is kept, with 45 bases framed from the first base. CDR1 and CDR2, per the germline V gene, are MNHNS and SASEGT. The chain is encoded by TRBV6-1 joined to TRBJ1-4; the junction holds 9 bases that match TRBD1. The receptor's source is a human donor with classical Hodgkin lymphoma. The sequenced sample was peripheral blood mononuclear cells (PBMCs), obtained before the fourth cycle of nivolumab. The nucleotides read TGTGCCAGCAGAAAGGGACAGGGAGGGGGTGAAAAACTGTTTTTT. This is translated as CASRKGQGGGEKLFF.